The rows below give T cell receptor beta chains drawn from one sample of a study of cytomegalovirus exposure and HLA in healthy donors. The repertoire was sequenced with immunoSEQ multiplex PCR; TCRdb's copy has only in-frame clones and lacks some. This sample carries tens of thousands of clones, with about 0.5% going to the ten biggest clones. Sample: PBMCs. All receptors derive from a middle-aged man in good health and CMV-seronegative. Both conserved end residues are part of each CDR3. A D gene is named only where the DNA matches it firmly.

>NA|TRBV4-1|TRBJ2-3
CASSQDLGRGMEYF
TGCGCCAGCAGCCAAGATCTGGGGCGTGGGATGGAGTATTTT
>NA|TRBV6-5|TRBJ2-5
CASSSPPRGQETQYF
TGTGCCAGCAGTTCCCCACCTAGGGGACAAGAGACCCAGTACTTC
>TRBD1|TRBV28|TRBJ2-1
CASSRTGGVNNEQFF
TGTGCCAGCAGCCGGACAGGGGGCGTAAACAATGAGCAGTTCTTC
>NA|TRBV7-8|TRBJ1-1
CASSLAQPNEAFF
TGTGCCAGCAGCTTAGCACAGCCTAATGAAGCTTTCTTT
>TRBD1|TRBV28|TRBJ1-2
CASSEQGVSVNGYTF
TGTGCCAGCAGTGAACAGGGGGTTAGCGTTAATGGCTACACCTTC
>TRBD2|TRBV11-3|TRBJ2-7
CASSLGGPYEQYF
TGTGCCAGCAGCTTGGGAGGGCCATACGAGCAGTACTTC
>TRBD1|TRBV28|TRBJ1-2
CAINLEDRGLYGYTF
TGTGCCATCAACCTCGAGGACAGGGGGCTCTATGGCTACACCTTC
>NA|TRBV6-1|TRBJ1-2
CASGREPYGYTF
TGTGCCAGCGGGAGGGAGCCCTATGGCTACACCTTC
>TRBD2|TRBV18|TRBJ2-7
CASSPGTSGPYEQYF
TGTGCCAGCTCCCCCGGGACTAGCGGGCCCTACGAGCAGTACTTC
>NA|TRBV7-3|TRBJ2-5
CASSPGGGGQETQYF
TGTGCCAGCAGTCCCGGTGGTGGCGGCCAAGAGACCCAGTACTTC
>TRBD1|TRBV10-1|TRBJ2-7
CASRARGTTSGEQYF
TGCGCCAGCAGGGCCAGGGGGACGACTTCGGGAGAGCAGTACTTC
>NA|TRBV28|TRBJ1-6
CASSYREGNSPLHF
TGTGCCAGCAGTTACAGGGAAGGTAATTCACCCCTCCACTTT
>TRBD1|TRBV5-4|TRBJ2-1
CASSSGTASDNEQFF
TGTGCCAGCAGCTCCGGGACAGCCTCCGACAATGAGCAGTTCTTC
>TRBD1|TRBV2|TRBJ1-5
CASSETRQGRTNQPQHF
TGTGCCAGCAGTGAAACCCGACAGGGCCGTACCAATCAGCCCCAGCATTTT
>TRBD1|TRBV5-1|TRBJ2-3
CASSTGQGTDTQYF
TGCGCCAGCAGCACCGGACAGGGCACAGATACGCAGTATTTT
>NA|TRBV28|TRBJ2-5
CASSLTARETQYF
TGTGCCAGCAGTCTGACCGCTAGGGAGACCCAGTACTTC